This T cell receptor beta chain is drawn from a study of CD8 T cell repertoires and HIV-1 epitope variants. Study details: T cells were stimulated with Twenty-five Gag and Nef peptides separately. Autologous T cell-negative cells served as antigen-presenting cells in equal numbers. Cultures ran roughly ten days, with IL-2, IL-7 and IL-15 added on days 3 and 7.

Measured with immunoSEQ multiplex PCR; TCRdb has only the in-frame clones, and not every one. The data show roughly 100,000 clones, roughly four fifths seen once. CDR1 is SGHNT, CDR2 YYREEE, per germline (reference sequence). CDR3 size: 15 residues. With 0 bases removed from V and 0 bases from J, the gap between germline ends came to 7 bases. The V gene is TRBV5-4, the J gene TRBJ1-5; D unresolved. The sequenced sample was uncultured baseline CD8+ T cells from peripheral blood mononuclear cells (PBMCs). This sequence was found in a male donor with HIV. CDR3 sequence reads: CASSLGGNSNQPQHF. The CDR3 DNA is TGTGCCAGCAGCTTGGGTGGAAATAGCAATCAGCCCCAGCATTTT.